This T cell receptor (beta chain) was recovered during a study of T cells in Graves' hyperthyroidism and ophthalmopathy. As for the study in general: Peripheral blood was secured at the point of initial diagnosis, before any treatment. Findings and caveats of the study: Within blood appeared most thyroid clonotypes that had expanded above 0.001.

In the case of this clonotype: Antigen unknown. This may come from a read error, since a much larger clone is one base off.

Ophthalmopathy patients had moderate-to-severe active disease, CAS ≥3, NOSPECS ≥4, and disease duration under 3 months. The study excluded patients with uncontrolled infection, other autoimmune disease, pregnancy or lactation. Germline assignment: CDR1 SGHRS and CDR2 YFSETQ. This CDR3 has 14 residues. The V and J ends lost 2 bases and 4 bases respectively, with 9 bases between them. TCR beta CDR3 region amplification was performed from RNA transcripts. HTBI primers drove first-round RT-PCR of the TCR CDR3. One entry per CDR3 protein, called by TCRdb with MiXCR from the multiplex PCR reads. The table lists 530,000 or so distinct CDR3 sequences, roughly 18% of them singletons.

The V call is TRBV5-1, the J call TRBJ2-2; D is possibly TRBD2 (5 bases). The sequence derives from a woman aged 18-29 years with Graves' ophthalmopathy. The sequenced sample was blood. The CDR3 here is CASSFLGSTGELFF. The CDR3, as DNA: TGCGCCAGCAGCTTCCTGGGGAGCACCGGGGAGCTGTTTTTT.